Listed below are T cell receptor beta chains from one sample, sequenced in a study of response to subunit inactivated influenza vaccine. MiXCR, run by TCRdb on the RT-PCR reads, gives a single entry per CDR3 protein. Found here are more than 250,000 distinct CDR3 sequences, around a fifth of them singletons; the top ten hold 10%. The material was PBMCs from blood, obtained less than 22 months after vaccination. These receptors originate from a man aged 45 to 70 who received an inactivated influenza vaccine. Each CDR3 is given with its conserved first and last residue. The D gene is left open where the match is weak. Size values are once, few and many counts, or a class for expanded clones, and some rows have none.

V	D	J	size	DNA	CDR3
TRBV5-1	TRBD2	TRBJ2-5	NA	TGCGCCAGCAGCTTGGTTCAAAGCGGGAGAGGAAGGTTGGAAGAGACCCAGTACTTC	CASSLVQSGRGRLEETQYF
TRBV29-1	NA	TRBJ2-7	few	TGCAGCGTTGCGCGACAGTTCCCCTACGAGCAGTACTTC	CSVARQFPYEQYF
TRBV5-1	NA	TRBJ1-1	few	TGCGCCAGCAGCCCTAATAGGGAACTGAACACTGAAGCTTTCTTT	CASSPNRELNTEAFF
TRBV5-1	TRBD2	TRBJ2-3	NA	TGCGCCAGCAGCTTGCAACTAGCGGGGGCGGATACGCAGTATTTT	CASSLQLAGADTQYF
TRBV5-4	TRBD2	TRBJ2-3	NA	TGTGCCAGCAGCCCTGGACTAGCGAGCACAGATACGCAGTATTTT	CASSPGLASTDTQYF
TRBV2	TRBD2	TRBJ2-1	few	TGTGCCGTAGGCAGGGGACGCACTAGCGGCGCTAACAATGAGCAGTTCTTC	CAVGRGRTSGANNEQFF
TRBV11-2	NA	TRBJ2-3	few	TGTGCCAGCAGCTTAGATTTAGATACGCAGTATTTT	CASSLDLDTQYF
TRBV5-6	TRBD2	TRBJ2-1	NA	TGTGCCAGCAGCTTGTTTGCTAGCGGCTACAATGAGCAGTTCTTC	CASSLFASGYNEQFF
TRBV5-1	NA	TRBJ2-4	few	TGCGCCAGCAGTTTCCAGGGGACCCTCAAAAACATTCAGTACTTC	CASSFQGTLKNIQYF
TRBV29-1	NA	TRBJ1-1	many	TGCAGCGTTGAACCCCCGGCCAGGAACACTGAAGCTTTCTTT	CSVEPPARNTEAFF
TRBV18	TRBD1	TRBJ2-5	NA	TGTGCCAGCTCACTAACCTACGGGACAGAACAAGAGACCCAGTACTTC	CASSLTYGTEQETQYF
TRBV6-4	TRBD1	TRBJ1-2	NA	TGTGCCAGCAGTGAATACAGGGGAAGGCATGGCTACACCTTC	CASSEYRGRHGYTF
TRBV20-1	NA	TRBJ2-3	many	TGCAGTACCCCGACGGGGGTAGATACGCAGTATTTT	CSTPTGVDTQYF
TRBV29-1	TRBD2	TRBJ2-3	NA	TGCAGCGTGGGACGAGGCGGGAGATGGGATACGCAGTATTTT	CSVGRGGRWDTQYF
TRBV24-1	TRBD1	TRBJ2-1	many	TGTGCCACCAGTGGGTACAGGGGAGTCCAAAATGAGCAGTTCTTC	CATSGYRGVQNEQFF
TRBV24-1	TRBD2	TRBJ2-2	few	TGTGCCACCAGTGATTCACTAGCGGGGAACACCGGGGAGCTGTTTTTT	CATSDSLAGNTGELFF
TRBV7-9	NA	TRBJ2-7	NA	TGTGCCAGCAGCTTAAACGTCGGGGAAACCTACGAGCAGTACTTC	CASSLNVGETYEQYF
TRBV7-2	NA	TRBJ1-2	NA	TGTGCCAGCAGCTTAGCTGGGGGCACCGGGGGAAACACCTTC	CASSLAGGTGGNTF
TRBV12-3/TRBV12-4	TRBD1	TRBJ1-5	many	TGTGCCAGCAGGGAACAGGGGAGTCAGCCCCAGCATTTT	CASREQGSQPQHF
TRBV20-1	NA	TRBJ1-4	NA	TGCAGTGCTAGAGGGGGGGCAACTAATGAAAAACTGTTTTTT	CSARGGATNEKLFF
TRBV7-6	NA	TRBJ1-6	NA	TGTGCCAGCAGCTTAAGAAAGCTGGGACAACACTATAATTCACCCCTCCACTTT	CASSLRKLGQHYNSPLHF
TRBV6-2/TRBV6-3	NA	TRBJ2-7	NA	TGTGCCAGCAGCCCCTCCGACAGGTTCCCCTACGAGCAGTACTTC	CASSPSDRFPYEQYF
TRBV2	NA	TRBJ1-1	NA	TGTGCCAGCAGTGAACGGGGGGGTCGGACTGAAGCTTTCTTT	CASSERGGRTEAFF
TRBV28	TRBD1	TRBJ2-2	NA	TGTGCCAGCAGCGCACAGGGGGCGCTTATCGGGGAGCTGTTTTTT	CASSAQGALIGELFF
TRBV20-1	TRBD1	TRBJ1-2	few	TGCAGTGCTAGAGATTCAACAGGGGCGCCGAGCTATGGCTACACCTTC	CSARDSTGAPSYGYTF
TRBV27	NA	TRBJ2-1	NA	TGTGCCAGCAGTCCAGGGACGTCCTCCTACAATGAGCAGTTATTC	CASSPGTSSYNEQLF
TRBV27	NA	TRBJ1-5	NA	TGTGCCAGCAGCGATTTACCGGTCCCAAGGAGCAATCAGCCCCAGCATTTT	CASSDLPVPRSNQPQHF
TRBV15	NA	TRBJ1-5	many	TGTGCCACCAGCAGAGATCGGTCAGGGGCCCATCAGCCCCAGCATTTT	CATSRDRSGAHQPQHF
TRBV10-2	TRBD2	TRBJ2-7	NA	TGCGCCAGCAGTGAAGCGGGGGGAACGTACGAGCAGTACTTC	CASSEAGGTYEQYF
TRBV29-1	NA	TRBJ1-2	many	TGCAGCGTCGACCTTGGCTATGGCTACACCTTC	CSVDLGYGYTF
TRBV18	NA	TRBJ1-1	many	TGTGCCAGCTCACCAAAATGGGGGATTAACACTGAAGCTTTCTTT	CASSPKWGINTEAFF
TRBV12-3/TRBV12-4	TRBD2	TRBJ2-3	NA	TGTGCCAGCAGTTTATCCAGCGGGAGTTTAAATACGCAGTATTTT	CASSLSSGSLNTQYF
TRBV5-1	TRBD1	TRBJ1-2	few	TGCGCCAGCAGCCCAGCGGGACAGGGAAACTATGGCTACACCTTC	CASSPAGQGNYGYTF
TRBV27	NA	TRBJ2-7	NA	TGTGCCAGCAGTTTAACCGGGACGCGTCCCTACGAGCAGTACTTC	CASSLTGTRPYEQYF
TRBV4-1	NA	TRBJ2-2	many	TGCGCCAGCAGCCTTAGCGTCCTGAACACCGGGGAGCTGTTTTTT	CASSLSVLNTGELFF
TRBV12-3/TRBV12-4	NA	TRBJ1-2	many	TGTGCCAGCAGGGTGGATTCTAACTATGGCTACACCTTC	CASRVDSNYGYTF
TRBV11-1	TRBD1	TRBJ2-3	NA	TGTGCCAGCAGCCCAAACAGGGGATTAAGCCCAAACACAGATACGCAGTATTTT	CASSPNRGLSPNTDTQYF
TRBV7-9	NA	TRBJ1-1	many	TGTGCCAGCAGCTTAGCCTCGGCGACCGTGGCTTTCTTT	CASSLASATVAFF
TRBV2	TRBD2	TRBJ2-5	few	TGTGCCAGCAGCGGACTAGCGGGACGAGCAACCCAAGAGACCCAGTACTTC	CASSGLAGRATQETQYF
TRBV6-6	NA	TRBJ2-3	NA	TGTGCCACCTGCTCCAGTAGCACAGATACGCAGTATTTT	CATCSSSTDTQYF
TRBV4-2	NA	TRBJ1-2	many	TGTGCCAGCAGCCAAGACGTGCAGGGATTCTATGGCTACACCTTC	CASSQDVQGFYGYTF
TRBV5-1	NA	TRBJ1-4	few	TGCGCCAGCAGCCTGACGTCAGGGCCCAATGAAAAACTGTTTTTT	CASSLTSGPNEKLFF
TRBV20-1	TRBD1	TRBJ1-5	NA	TGCAGTGCTAGGGGGACAGTTCATAGCAATCAGCCCCAGCATTTT	CSARGTVHSNQPQHF
TRBV4-1	NA	TRBJ2-3	NA	TGCGCCAGCAGCCAAGTGGGACTTTTCACAGATACGCAGTATTTT	CASSQVGLFTDTQYF
TRBV4-1	NA	TRBJ1-6	many	TGCGCCAGCAGCCAAGAAATTGGCCGGAGTAATTCACCCCTCCACTTT	CASSQEIGRSNSPLHF
TRBV6-5	NA	TRBJ2-7	NA	TGTGCCAGCAGTTACTCGAACCCCTCCTACGAGCAGTACTTC	CASSYSNPSYEQYF
TRBV7-2	NA	TRBJ2-2	many	TGTGCCAGCAGCTTTCAAGGCGGCACCGGGGAGCTGTTTTTT	CASSFQGGTGELFF
TRBV7-6	TRBD1	TRBJ1-5	many	TGTGCCAGCAGCCCTGGGACAGGGGTATATAGCAATCAGCCCCAGCATTTT	CASSPGTGVYSNQPQHF
TRBV9	TRBD2	TRBJ2-1	NA	TGTGCCAGCAGCTACTTGGGAGGGCCTTACAATGAGCAGTTCTTC	CASSYLGGPYNEQFF
TRBV30	TRBD1	TRBJ1-1	NA	TGTGCCTGGAGTTGGACAGGGGGAACTGAAGCTTTCTTT	CAWSWTGGTEAFF
TRBV19	TRBD1	TRBJ1-5	NA	TGTGCCAGTAGTATAGGGGACAGGGGCAATCAGCCCCAGCATTTT	CASSIGDRGNQPQHF
TRBV20-1	NA	TRBJ2-5	few	TGCAGTGTTAACCGGGAAAACCAAGAGACCCAGTACTTC	CSVNRENQETQYF
TRBV4-1	NA	TRBJ1-5	few	TGCGCCAGCAGCCAAGGTGCGGGGTATAGCAATCAGCCCCAGCATTTT	CASSQGAGYSNQPQHF